This passage covers 7 T cell receptor beta chains from one sample sequenced in a study of beta chain features in type 1 diabetes. Every bit of the isolated RNA underwent reverse transcription, so sequencing read expressed TCRB transcripts. Sequencing was performed with immunoSEQ multiplex PCR; in TCRdb, only in-frame clones are kept and a portion is missing. The sample lists about 700,000 clones; roughly 12% were seen once. Overall study results and limits: TCRB CDR3 length was moderately but significantly reduced in all four CD4+ subsets of Type 1 diabetes patients.

Their cognate antigens are unknown. The sample was naive CD4+ T cells from blood. These receptors originate from a man between 18 and 29 years old with type 1 diabetes.

This clone was counted a few times. CDR3 residues: CSAHPGLGETQYF. The CDR3 DNA reads TGCAGCGCCCACCCGGGTCTGGGAGAGACCCAGTACTTC. J is TRBJ2-5 and V is TRBV29-1; no clear D. CDR1 and CDR2 from the germline V gene are SQVTM and ANQGSEA. V was shortened by 7 bases and J by 4 bases, with 16 bases between the two germline ends. This CDR3 region has 13 residues.

This clone was observed a few times. The chain links TRBV23-1 to TRBJ1-1; 7 bases agree with TRBD1. TRBV23-1 is recorded as an ORF, its role being uncertain. This CDR3 has 15 residues. Trimming removed 2 bases from V and 4 bases from J; junction bases left unmatched: 7. Written as DNA, the CDR3 is TGCGCCAGCAGTCAACCACGACAGGGAGGCACTGAAGCTTTCTTT. This codes for CASSQPRQGGTEAFF.

The table lists this clone with a few counts. This rearrangement joins TRBV19 to TRBJ1-5; 7 bases align to TRBD1. The CDR3 covers 14 residues. V was clipped by 5 bases and J by 0 bases; unmatched bases: 1. CDR1 and CDR2 (germline): LNHDA, SQIVND (reference sequence). CDR3 in DNA: TGTGCCAGTAGTGGACAGGCTAGCAATCAGCCCCAGCATTTT. Translated: CASSGQASNQPQHF. Full variable domain (missing parts from reference TRBV19 and TRBJ1-5): DGGITQSPKYLFRKEGQNVTLSCEQNLNHDAMYWYRQDPGQGLRLIYYSQIVNDFQKGDIAEGYSVSREKKESFPLTVTSAQKNPTAFYLCASSGQASNQPQHFGDGTRLSIL.

This clone came up a few times. The genes are TRBV2 and TRBJ2-2, with a tentative D call TRBD1 (6 bases). The CDR3 sequence is 13 residues long. The V end lost 5 bases, the J end lost 4 bases, and 8 bases lay between the germline ends. Germline CDR1 is SNHLY and CDR2 is FYNNEI. The CDR3 is CASSKGGTGELFF. The CDR3 DNA reads TGTGCCAGCAGTAAAGGGGGCACCGGGGAGCTGTTTTTT.

The chain is built from TRBV30 and TRBJ1-1; D not certain. The germline CDR1 and CDR2 sequences are GTSNPN and SVGIG (reference sequence). The CDR3 runs to 13 residues. With 3 bases removed from V and 0 bases from J, the gap between germline ends came to 8 bases. CDR3 loop: CAWRAAMNTEAFF. For the CDR3, the DNA is TGTGCCTGGAGAGCCGCCATGAACACTGAAGCTTTCTTT.

This clone appeared a few times. This sample includes further DNA sequences coding for the same CDR3. The chain links TRBV5-1 to TRBJ2-1; D ambiguous. V lost 2 bases and J 7 bases, leaving 7 bases between the germline ends. The germline V gene encodes CDR1 SGHRS and CDR2 YFSETQ. The CDR3 contains 12 residues. This CDR3 is CASSLDRNEQFF. CDR3 DNA: TGCGCCAGCAGCTTAGACCGGAATGAGCAGTTCTTC.

This clone was seen a few times. This sequence joins TRBV30 and TRBJ2-3; D is uncertain. CDR3 length equals 13 residues. Germline V CDR1 and CDR2: GTSNPN, SVGIG (reference sequence). Trimming took off 3 bases at V and 6 bases at J, with 13 bases between the two ends. As DNA, the CDR3 is TGTGCCTGGAGCCTGCTAGGTGCCGATACGCAGTATTTT. This gives the protein CAWSLLGADTQYF.